This T cell receptor (beta chain) was identified during a study of T cells in Graves' hyperthyroidism and ophthalmopathy. Amplification of TCR beta CDR3 regions used RNA as the template. With the HTBI primer set, the TCR CDR3 went through a first round of RT-PCR. TCRdb recomputed calls from the multiplex PCR reads with MiXCR, one row per CDR3 protein. There are a few hundred thousand distinct CDR3 sequences in the sample; roughly 15% occur only once, and about an eighth lies in the top ten. The CDR3 length equals 13 residues, ends included. Germline loops: CDR1 KGHSH, CDR2 LQKENI. Only a few counts were recorded for this clonotype. No DNA is shown, since the ends of the CDR3 on it are uncertain; the CDR3 is the one TCRdb lists.

The chain has TRBV18 and TRBJ1-2; no check of the table's D call, TRBD1, against the DNA was made. The source of this sequence is a woman aged 40-49 years with Graves' hyperthyroidism that later progressed to Graves' ophthalmopathy. Material: blood. CDR3 in amino acids: CASSPYFGTGNTF.